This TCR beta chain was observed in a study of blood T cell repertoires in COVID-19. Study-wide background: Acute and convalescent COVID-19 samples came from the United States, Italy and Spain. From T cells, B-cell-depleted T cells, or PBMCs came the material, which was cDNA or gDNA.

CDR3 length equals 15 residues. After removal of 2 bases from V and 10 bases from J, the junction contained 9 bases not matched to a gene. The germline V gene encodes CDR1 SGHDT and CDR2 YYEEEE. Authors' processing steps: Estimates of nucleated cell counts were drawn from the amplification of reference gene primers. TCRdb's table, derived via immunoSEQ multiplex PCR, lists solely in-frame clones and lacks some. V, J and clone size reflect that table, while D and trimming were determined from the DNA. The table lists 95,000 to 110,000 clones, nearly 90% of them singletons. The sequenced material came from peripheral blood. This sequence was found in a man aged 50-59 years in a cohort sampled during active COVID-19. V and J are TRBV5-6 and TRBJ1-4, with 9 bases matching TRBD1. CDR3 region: CASSFRGTGYGKLFF. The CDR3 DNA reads TGTGCCAGCAGCTTCCGGGGGACAGGGTATGGAAAACTGTTTTTT.